Listed here are 28 T cell receptor beta chains from one sample, sequenced in a study of CD8+ T cells in alopecia areata. RNA extraction and reverse transcription yielded cDNA as sequencing template. Produced via immunoSEQ multiplex PCR; TCRdb's table is partial and in-frame only. The sample contains about 5,900 clones, none of them singletons. Indicated time point: mouse skin 6 weeks after grafting, around onset of hair loss. The specimen comprised skin, sampled at week 6. Every receptor here comes from a C3H/HeJ mouse with alopecia areata. Strain haplotype at MHC: H2-k.

On this clone: Genes here carry mouse names. The chain's CDR3 is CASGGGQGANTEVFF. CDR3 DNA, as far as it was read: TGTGCCAGCGGTGGGGGACAGGGGGCAAACACA. The rearrangement joins TRBV13-2 to TRBJ1-1, with 11 bases aligning to TRBD1. Coverage ceases 4 residues before the CDR3 finishes, and the germline J gene fills in the end. V shed 3 bases and J 0 bases; nucleotides not matched to a gene: 1. Germline V lookup: CDR1 NNHNN, CDR2 SYGAGS (reference sequence). The CDR3 covers 15 residues.

There are many counts of this clone. Gene names denote mouse genes. The read comes to an end 4 residues before the CDR3 does, leaving the germline J gene to fill in the end. The chain recombines TRBV13-1 with TRBJ2-2; 12 bases are shared with TRBD1. V lost 3 bases and J lost 2; bases outside the gene matches: 8. This CDR3 has 18 residues. Germline V lookup: CDR1 NSHNY, CDR2 SYGAGN. The sequenced part of the CDR3 DNA is TGTGCCAGCAGTGGGGACAGGGGGCGCCCCGGGAACACCGGG. It encodes CASSGDRGRPGNTG. The whole CDR3 protein reads CASSGDRGRPGNTGQLYF.

This clone was seen ten or more times. Gene labels here are mouse ones. The read ends 4 residues shy of where the CDR3 ends; the end is completed using the germline J gene. The chain couples TRBV1 to TRBJ2-3; 7 nucleotides align to TRBD2. The V and J ends lost 0 bases and 2 bases, in that order; junction bases with no gene match: 2. This CDR3 comprises 15 residues. The germline gives CDR1 NSQYPW, CDR2 LRSPGD (reference sequence). The CDR3 sequence: CTCSADWGNAETLYF. CDR3 bases read: TGCACCTGCAGTGCAGACTGGGGGAATGCAGAA.

This clone is judged medium-sized. These gene names are mouse names. From the germline J gene comes the end of the CDR3, since the read stops 4 residues before it. The rearrangement links TRBV19 to TRBJ2-7; D unresolved. The V gene's germline CDR1 is FNHDT and CDR2 SITEND (reference sequence). Trimming removed 0 bases at V and 0 bases at J, with 7 bases between. The CDR3 covers 14 residues. The CDR3 sequence is CASSIVQSSYEQYF. The DNA read from the CDR3 is TGTGCCAGCAGTATAGTTCAGAGCTCCTAT.

To note about this clone: The gene names here belong to mouse. The sequenced fragment ends 4 residues before the CDR3 boundary, so the rest is inferred from the germline J gene. V usage is TRBV13-1 and J usage is TRBJ2-1, with 11 bases lining up with TRBD2. CDR1 and CDR2 (germline): NSHNY, SYGAGN. V lost 0 bases to trimming and J lost 1 base; unmatched junction nucleotides: 3. The length of the CDR3 is 17 residues. CDR3 protein: CASSDVTGGENYAEQFF. The sequenced CDR3 bases are TGTGCCAGCAGTGATGTGACTGGGGGGGAAAACTATGCT.

In its sample, this clone was seen many times. Mouse germline and gene names are used. Read data end 4 residues before the CDR3 end; the end is taken from the germline J gene. The chain has TRBV13-3 and TRBJ1-2, with 7 nucleotides matching TRBD1. The ends lost 2 bases at V and 0 bases at J; junction bases unmatched: 1. Germline-derived CDR1 and CDR2 are NNHDY and SYVADS. The CDR3 spans 14 residues. The DNA read from the CDR3 is TGTGCCAGCAGTGAGGGGACAGCAAACTCC. As protein: CASSEGTANS. The full CDR3 reads CASSEGTANSDYTF.

The table lists this clone with a few counts. Mouse names are used for the genes. The read ends 4 residues shy of where the CDR3 ends; the end is completed using the germline J gene. The V call is TRBV13-3, the J call TRBJ2-7, with D possibly matching TRBD2 (7 bases). The CDR3 extends over 13 amino acids. Germline loops: CDR1 NNHDY, CDR2 SYVADS. The sequenced part of the CDR3 DNA is TGTGCCAGCAGTGATCTGGGGGCTTAT. It translates to CASSDLGAY. Given in full, the CDR3 is CASSDLGAYEQYF.

This clone showed up many times. Each gene name is a mouse one. CDR3 region: CTCSARQGHSYNSPLYF. The covered CDR3 bases are TGCACCTGCAGTGCGCGACAGGGGCATTCCTATAATTCGCCC. The rearrangement uses TRBV1 and TRBJ1-6, with 8 nucleotides matching TRBD1. From the germline J gene comes the end of the CDR3, since the read stops 3 residues before it. TRBJ1-6 is reported as an ORF; its role is uncertain. CDR3 length equals 17 residues. J lost 0 bases, V lost 3 bases, and 4 bases had no gene match. Germline values: CDR1 NSQYPW, CDR2 LRSPGD (reference sequence).

Comments on this clone: The gene names here belong to mouse. The read comes to an end 4 residues before the CDR3 does, leaving the germline J gene to fill in the end. The J gene is TRBJ2-2, the V gene TRBV19; 8 bases map to TRBD2. This CDR3 region has 15 residues. CDR1 FNHDT and CDR2 SITEND come from the germline V gene (reference sequence). V dropped 1 base and J dropped 2; count of bases not matched to a gene: 1. The CDR3 spells CASSINWGNTGQLYF. CDR3 DNA (partial): TGTGCCAGCAGTATAAACTGGGGGAACACCGGG.

This clone has only a few counts. Here the gene names and germline are mouse. The CDR3 goes on 4 residues after the read ends, and that part is filled in from the germline J gene. The chain is built from TRBV5 and TRBJ1-1, with 8 bases lining up with TRBD1. The V gene end was trimmed by 4 bases and the J gene end by 4 bases; junction bases not matched to a gene: 2. Germline V gene sequence: CDR1 LGHNA, CDR2 YNLKQL (reference sequence). This CDR3 comprises 13 residues. CDR3 DNA, as far as it was read: TGTGCCAGCAGCCGGGGACAGGCCACA. Translation: CASSRGQAT. The whole CDR3 protein reads CASSRGQATEVFF.

This clone showed up many times. Genes here carry mouse names. The CDR3 region is CTCSAGQTEVFF. The covered CDR3 bases are TGCACCTGCAGTGCGGGACAGACA. V is TRBV1 and J is TRBJ1-1; TRBD1 agrees at 7 bases. The sequence runs out 4 residues before the end of the CDR3; the remainder is reconstructed from the germline J gene. Germline V gives CDR1 NSQYPW, CDR2 LRSPGD (reference sequence). CDR3 length: 12 residues.

This clone was seen at least ten times. Each gene name is a mouse one. The CDR3 extends 4 residues past the end of the read, so its final part is completed from the germline J gene. The chain joins TRBV13-1 to TRBJ2-7; tentatively, D is TRBD1 (7 bases). Germline V gives CDR1 NSHNY, CDR2 SYGAGN. This CDR3 spans 15 amino acids. CDR3 region: CASSDVRAGGYEQYF. The sequenced CDR3 bases are TGTGCCAGCAGTGATGTCCGGGCAGGGGGGTAT.

This clone was recorded at least ten times. Germline and genes here are mouse. The read falls 4 residues short of the CDR3 end, and the missing part is taken from the germline J gene. The rearrangement uses TRBV17 and TRBJ1-1; maybe TRBD1 (6 bases). CDR1 and CDR2 (germline): MNHDT, YYDKIL. CDR3 length equals 14 residues. The V end was cut by 1 base, the J end by 3 bases, with 9 bases between. The sequenced part of the CDR3 DNA is TGTGCTAGCAGTAGAGTGGCAGGGGACACA. This translates into CASSRVAGDT. The entire CDR3 is CASSRVAGDTEVFF.

This clone was seen at least ten times. Germline and genes here are mouse. The CDR3 end falls 4 residues outside the read, so it is completed with the germline J gene. The chain couples TRBV13-3 to TRBJ2-4; TRBD2 aligns across 9 bases. Germline CDR1 reads NNHDY; CDR2 reads SYVADS. The CDR3 is made up of 15 amino acids. The V gene end was trimmed by 4 bases and the J gene end by 0 bases; junction bases not matched to a gene: 3. CDR3 amino acids: CASSFWGGSQNTLYF. The sequenced CDR3 bases are TGTGCCAGCAGTTTCTGGGGGGGAAGTCAAAAC.

This clone was seen ten or more times. Genes and germline are mouse. Read data end 3 residues before the CDR3 end; the end is taken from the germline J gene. The chain joins TRBV19 to TRBJ1-6; 10 bases are shared with TRBD1. TRBJ1-6 is marked as an open reading frame, function uncertain. Germline CDR1 reads FNHDT; CDR2 reads SITEND (reference sequence). The CDR3 is 14 amino acids. J was trimmed by 7 bases and V by 5 bases; bases with no gene match: 3. CDR3 bases read: TGTGCCAGCAGGGAGGACAGGGGGAATTCGCCC. Translating gives CASREDRGNSP. In full, the CDR3 is CASREDRGNSPLYF.

In this sample, this clone turned up a few times. Gene names are mouse gene names. Read data end 4 residues before the CDR3 end; the end is taken from the germline J gene. The rearrangement links TRBV13-1 to TRBJ2-7; D is ambiguous. CDR1 and CDR2 (germline): NSHNY, SYGAGN. The CDR3 has 12 residues. The sequenced CDR3 bases are TGTGCCAGCAGTATAGACATTTAT. Translating gives CASSIDIY. The entire CDR3 sequence reads CASSIDIYEQYF.

This clone turned up a few times. These gene names are mouse names. The CDR3 extends 3 residues past the end of the read, so its final part is completed from the germline J gene. The chain uses TRBV13-2 and TRBJ1-6, with a tentative D call TRBD1 (6 bases). TRBJ1-6 is an ORF for which the function is uncertain. Germline CDR1 is NNHNN and CDR2 is SYGAGS (reference sequence). The CDR3 runs 13 residues. Trimming removed 1 base at V and 8 bases at J, with 7 bases between. The CDR3 protein is CASGDYRDSPLYF. CDR3 DNA, as far as it was read: TGTGCCAGCGGTGATTACAGGGATTCGCCC.

Many counts were recorded for this clone. A read error may be the cause here, since a much bigger clone is one base away. The genes are named according to mouse. The read ends 4 residues before the CDR3 terminus; that terminus is restored from the germline J gene. The rearrangement links TRBV13-3 to TRBJ1-2; 7 bases align to TRBD1. J was trimmed by 0 bases and V by 5 bases; bases with no gene match: 4. The CDR3 consists of 14 residues. CDR1 and CDR2 (germline): NNHDY, SYVADS. The CDR3: CASSRDSANSDYTF. The sequenced CDR3 bases are TGTGCCAGCAGCCGGGACAGTGCAAACTCC.

This clone has at least ten counts. The germline and genes are mouse ones. The CDR3 is cut off 4 residues early in the read; its end comes from the germline J gene. The genes are TRBV13-1 and TRBJ2-1; 8 bases align to TRBD1. The CDR3 extends over 14 amino acids. The germline CDR1 and CDR2 sequences are NSHNY and SYGAGN. J lost 4 bases, V lost 4 bases, and 4 bases had no gene match. The sequenced CDR3 bases are TGTGCCAGCAGTATCAACAGGGGGTATGCT. As protein: CASSINRGYA. The full CDR3 protein is CASSINRGYAEQFF.

This clone has a handful of counts. Gene names refer to mouse genes. The read gets to within 4 residues of the CDR3 end, and the germline J gene fills in the rest. The chain couples TRBV13-2 to TRBJ2-2, with TRBD2 matching over 14 bases. J was trimmed by 3 bases and V by 2 bases; bases with no gene match: 6. This CDR3 is 18 amino acids long. From germline, CDR1 is NNHNN and CDR2 SYGAGS (reference sequence). Partial CDR3 DNA: TGTGCCAGCGGTGACCGGGACTGGGGGGGCGCCGACACCGGG. As protein: CASGDRDWGGADTG. In full, the CDR3 reads CASGDRDWGGADTGQLYF.

This clone is medium-sized by share. Here the gene names and germline are mouse. The read halts 3 residues ahead of the CDR3 end, with the missing end drawn from the germline J gene. V and J are TRBV13-1 and TRBJ1-6; 10 bases are a match to TRBD1. TRBJ1-6 is assigned to the ORF class and has an uncertain function. Germline V CDR1 and CDR2: NSHNY, SYGAGN. This CDR3 has 16 amino acids. Trimming cost V 0 bases and J 4 bases; bases outside gene matches: 1. The CDR3 protein is CASSDGTGGYNSPLYF. The sequenced part of the CDR3 DNA is TGTGCCAGCAGTGATGGGACAGGGGGGTATAATTCGCCC.

In its sample, this clone was seen many times. The germline and genes are mouse ones. The read is 3 residues too short to cover the CDR3 end, so that end is filled in from the germline J gene. The gene calls are TRBV1 and TRBJ1-6; 10 bases line up with TRBD1. TRBJ1-6 is an ORF, and what it does is uncertain. The CDR3 contains 16 residues. V gave up 4 bases and J gave up 7 bases; unmatched junction bases: 7. Germline loops: CDR1 NSQYPW, CDR2 LRSPGD (reference sequence). CDR3 amino acids: CTCSVPGQGRNSPLYF. The part of the CDR3 DNA that was read is TGCACCTGCAGTGTCCCGGGACAGGGGAGGAATTCGCCC.

Of note for this clone: Any gene name here is a mouse gene name. Read coverage stops 4 residues before the CDR3 terminus; the germline J gene supplies the remainder. The chain is built from TRBV5 and TRBJ2-5; D is undetermined. Deletions cut 2 bases from V and 0 bases from J, with 9 bases between. This CDR3 region has 15 residues. Germline CDR1 reads LGHNA; CDR2 reads YNLKQL (reference sequence). The CDR3 DNA, read in part, is TGTGCCAGCAGCCAATCCCTGGTTAACCAAGAC. Its protein is CASSQSLVNQD. The full CDR3 reads CASSQSLVNQDTQYF.

On this clone itself: The gene symbols are mouse symbols. The DNA ends 4 residues before the CDR3 does, and the rest of the CDR3 is filled in from the germline J gene. The chain is built from TRBV13-1 and TRBJ2-1, with D possibly matching TRBD2 (6 bases). Trimming stripped 6 bases from V and 3 bases from J, with 13 bases between. Germline lookup yields CDR1 NSHNY and CDR2 SYGAGN. The CDR3 length is 14 residues. The CDR3 bases that were read are TGTGCCAGCATCTCCGGGACTTTCTATGCT. As protein: CASISGTFYA. The whole CDR3 protein is CASISGTFYAEQFF.

There are many counts of this clone. Genes here carry mouse names. The sequenced CDR3 bases are TGTGCTAGCAGTCTCTGGGGACAGGGGGCGGCAGAA. It translates to CASSLWGQGAAE. The full CDR3 protein reads CASSLWGQGAAETLYF. V is TRBV17 and J is TRBJ2-3; TRBD1 aligns across 12 bases. The read finishes 4 residues shy of the CDR3 end, and the germline J gene is used to complete it. The CDR3 totals 16 residues. Per germline, CDR1 MNHDT and CDR2 YYDKIL. J was trimmed by 3 bases and V by 5 bases; bases with no gene match: 6.

This clone showed up many times. Here the gene names and germline are mouse. The read comes to an end 3 residues before the CDR3 does, leaving the germline J gene to fill in the end. V usage is TRBV13-1 and J usage is TRBJ1-6; no clear D gene. TRBJ1-6 is labeled an ORF, and its function is uncertain. V gave up 3 bases and J gave up 5 bases, with 3 bases separating them. This CDR3 spans 12 amino acids. Germline V CDR1 and CDR2: NSHNY, SYGAGN. CDR3 DNA, as far as it was read: TGTGCCAGCAGTGCAAATAATTCGCCC. This encodes CASSANNSP. The whole CDR3 region reads CASSANNSPLYF.

This clone was detected many times. The germline and genes are mouse ones. With the read ending 4 residues before the CDR3 end, the germline J gene is used to fill in that end. The rearrangement links TRBV1 to TRBJ2-7, with D possibly matching TRBD2 (6 bases). Germline V gives CDR1 NSQYPW, CDR2 LRSPGD (reference sequence). There are 15 residues in the CDR3. V was shortened by 0 bases and J by 0 bases, with 9 bases between the two germline ends. Partial CDR3 DNA: TGCACCTGCAGTGCAGACCGACTGGTCTCCTAT. Translating it yields CTCSADRLVSY. The complete CDR3 reads CTCSADRLVSYEQYF.

To note about this clone: Gene names follow the mouse nomenclature. The CDR3 sequence: CASSPTGSQDTQYF. The sequenced part of the CDR3 DNA is TGTGCCAGCAGTCCGACAGGGTCCCAAGAC. J is TRBJ2-5 and V is TRBV19; 7 positions match TRBD1. The CDR3 end is not reached by the read, which stops 4 residues before it; the germline J gene fills it in. In germline, CDR1 is FNHDT, CDR2 SITEND (reference sequence). With V trimmed by 4 bases and J by 2 bases, 4 bases remained unmatched. The length of the CDR3 is 14 residues.